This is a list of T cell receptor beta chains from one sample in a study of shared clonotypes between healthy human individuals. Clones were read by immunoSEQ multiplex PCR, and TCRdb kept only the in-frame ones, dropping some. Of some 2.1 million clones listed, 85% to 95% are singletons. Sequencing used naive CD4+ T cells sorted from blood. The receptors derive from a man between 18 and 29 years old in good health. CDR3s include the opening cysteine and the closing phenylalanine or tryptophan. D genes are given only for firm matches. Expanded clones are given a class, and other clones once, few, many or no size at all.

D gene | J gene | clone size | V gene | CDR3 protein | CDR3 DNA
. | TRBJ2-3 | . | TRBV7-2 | CASSLAEVAQYF | TGTGCCAGCAGCTTAGCGGAGGTTGCGCAGTATTTT
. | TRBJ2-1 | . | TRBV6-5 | CASSSGIDFLQFF | TGTGCCAGCAGTTCCGGGATTGATTTCCTTCAGTTCTTC
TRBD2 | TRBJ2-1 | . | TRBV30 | CAWSRGVPNEQFF | TGTGCCTGGAGCCGGGGGGTACCCAATGAGCAGTTCTTC
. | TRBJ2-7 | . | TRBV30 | CAWRGLEGSYEQYF | TGTGCCTGGAGGGGCCTGGAGGGTTCCTACGAGCAGTACTTC
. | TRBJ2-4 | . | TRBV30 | CAWNLGQIAKNIQYF | TGTGCCTGGAATCTAGGACAGATTGCCAAAAACATTCAGTACTTC
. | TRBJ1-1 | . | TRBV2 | CASIYGGIGNTEAFF | TGTGCCAGCATTTATGGGGGAATAGGGAACACTGAAGCTTTCTTT
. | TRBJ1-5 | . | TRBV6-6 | CASSYSGGTEPQHF | TGTGCCAGCAGTTACTCGGGGGGCACGGAGCCCCAGCATTTT
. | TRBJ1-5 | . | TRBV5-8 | CASMRLPPVNSNQPQHF | TGTGCCAGCATGCGACTACCACCAGTCAATAGCAATCAGCCCCAGCATTTT
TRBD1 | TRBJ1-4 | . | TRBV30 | CAWSGQGGEKLFF | TGTGCCTGGAGTGGACAGGGAGGAGAAAAACTGTTTTTT
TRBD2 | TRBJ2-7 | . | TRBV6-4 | CASSATSGPAYEQYF | TGTGCCAGCAGCGCGACTAGCGGGCCTGCCTACGAGCAGTACTTC
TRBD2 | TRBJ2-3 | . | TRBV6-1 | CASRTSGLDTQYF | TGTGCCAGCAGGACTAGCGGGCTGGATACGCAGTATTTT
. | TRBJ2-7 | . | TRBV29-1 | CSISRGQGPTYEQYF | TGCAGCATCTCCCGGGGGCAGGGGCCCACCTACGAGCAGTACTTC
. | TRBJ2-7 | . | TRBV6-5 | CASRRTVLSYEQYF | TGTGCCAGCAGACGGACAGTCTTGTCCTACGAGCAGTACTTC
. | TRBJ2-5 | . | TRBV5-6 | CASSLQGTFQETQYF | TGTGCCAGCAGCTTGCAGGGGACTTTTCAAGAGACCCAGTACTTC
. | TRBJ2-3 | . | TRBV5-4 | CASSPGQGTTDTQYF | TGTGCCAGCAGCCCTGGGCAGGGGACGACAGATACGCAGTATTTT
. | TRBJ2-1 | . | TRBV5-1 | CASSKDRNNEQFF | TGCGCCAGCAGCAAAGACAGGAATAATGAGCAGTTCTTC
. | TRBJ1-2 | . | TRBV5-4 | CASSLGLGEGYGYTF | TGTGCCAGCAGCTTGGGCCTAGGGGAGGGCTATGGCTACACCTTC
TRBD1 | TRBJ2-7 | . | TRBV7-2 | CASSFTGTGAYEQYF | TGTGCCAGCAGCTTCACCGGGACAGGGGCCTACGAGCAGTACTTC
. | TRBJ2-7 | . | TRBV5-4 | CASSPGRLSSYEQYF | TGTGCCAGCAGCCCGGGACGTTTAAGCTCCTACGAGCAGTACTTC
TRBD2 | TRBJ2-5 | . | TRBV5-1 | CASSLGLAPQETQYF | TGCGCCAGCAGCTTGGGACTAGCACCCCAAGAGACCCAGTACTTC
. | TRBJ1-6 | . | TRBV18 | CASSRQLGNSPLHF | TGTGCCAGCTCGCGACAGTTAGGCAATTCACCCCTCCACTTT
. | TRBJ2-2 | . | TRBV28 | CASSLWGGQAGELFF | TGTGCCAGCAGTTTATGGGGAGGACAGGCCGGGGAGCTGTTTTTT
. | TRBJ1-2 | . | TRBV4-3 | CASSQEEGVNYGYTF | TGCGCCAGCAGCCAAGAAGAGGGAGTAAACTATGGCTACACCTTC
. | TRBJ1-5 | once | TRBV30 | CAWSGRISNQPQHF | TGTGCCTGGAGTGGCAGGATTAGCAATCAGCCCCAGCATTTT
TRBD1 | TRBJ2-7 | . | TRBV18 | CASSPPVTGAEQYF | TGTGCCAGCTCACCACCGGTCACAGGGGCCGAGCAGTACTTC
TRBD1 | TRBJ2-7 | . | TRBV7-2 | CASSSRTGYEQYF | TGTGCCAGCAGCTCCCGGACAGGGTACGAGCAGTACTTC
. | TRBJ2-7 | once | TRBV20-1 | CSVQRLYEQYF | TGCAGTGTTCAGCGCTTATACGAGCAGTACTTC
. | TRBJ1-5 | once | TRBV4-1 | CASSQARTASQPQHF | TGCGCCAGCAGCCAAGCCCGGACAGCGTCGCAGCCCCAGCATTTT
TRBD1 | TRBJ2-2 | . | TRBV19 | CASSPTGLAGELFF | TGTGCCAGTAGTCCGACAGGGCTGGCCGGGGAGCTGTTTTTT
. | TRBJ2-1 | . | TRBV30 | CAWSVRLASSYNEQFF | TGTGCCTGGAGTGTCAGGCTAGCTAGCTCCTACAATGAGCAGTTCTTC
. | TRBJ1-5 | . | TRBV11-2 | CASSLTGQTSNQPQHF | TGTGCCAGCAGCTTGACAGGACAGACTAGCAATCAGCCCCAGCATTTT
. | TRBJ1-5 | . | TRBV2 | CASSFGSNQPQHF | TGTGCCAGCAGCTTTGGCAGCAATCAGCCCCAGCATTTT
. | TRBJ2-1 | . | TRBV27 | CASSFGVGSSYNEQFF | TGTGCCAGCAGTTTCGGGGTCGGGAGCTCCTACAATGAGCAGTTCTTC
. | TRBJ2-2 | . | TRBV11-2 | CASSLGPGELFF | TGTGCCAGCAGCTTAGGCCCCGGGGAGCTGTTTTTT
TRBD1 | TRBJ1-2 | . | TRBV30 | CAWVSRRGRGYTF | TGTGCCTGGGTGTCTCGGAGGGGGCGCGGCTACACCTTC
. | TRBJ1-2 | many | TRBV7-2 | CASSFTGPNGYTF | TGTGCCAGCAGCTTCACAGGGCCGAATGGCTACACCTTC
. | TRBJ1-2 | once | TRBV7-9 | CASSTRGRGSYGYTF | TGTGCCAGCAGCACCAGAGGCAGGGGAAGCTATGGCTACACCTTC
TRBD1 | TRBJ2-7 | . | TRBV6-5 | CASSYSGTGWNEQYF | TGTGCCAGCAGTTACTCTGGGACAGGGTGGAACGAGCAGTACTTC
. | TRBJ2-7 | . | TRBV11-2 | CASSLNHGGASYEQYF | TGTGCCAGCAGCTTAAATCATGGCGGAGCCTCCTACGAGCAGTACTTC
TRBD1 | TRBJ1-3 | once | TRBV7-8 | CASSWGDRVAGNTIYF | TGTGCCAGCAGCTGGGGGGACAGGGTCGCTGGAAACACCATATATTTT